Listed below are T cell receptor beta chains from one sample, sequenced in a study of blood T cell repertoires in COVID-19. The method was immunoSEQ multiplex PCR; TCRdb's version includes in-frame clones alone and lacks a portion of them. The sample yields about 190,000 clones, around nine tenths seen once. Specimen: peripheral blood. The origin of the receptors is a woman aged 40 to 49 who had recovered from COVID-19. CDR3s include the opening cysteine and the closing phenylalanine or tryptophan. D genes are given only for firm matches. The listing skips clone size in some rows; elsewhere it reads once, few, many or a size class.

NA	TRBV27	TRBJ2-1	NA	TGTGCCAGCAGTTTATTTGGACAGAACAATGAGCAGTTCTTC	CASSLFGQNNEQFF
NA	TRBV6-1	TRBJ1-2	TRBD1	TGTGCCAGCAGTGGACAGGGATTTCAAAAAGCTAACTATGGCTACACCTTC	CASSGQGFQKANYGYTF
NA	TRBV5-6	TRBJ2-1	TRBD2	TGTGCCAGCAGCTTGCTGGCTAGCGGGCCCTTAGAGCAGTTCTTC	CASSLLASGPLEQFF
NA	TRBV2	TRBJ2-1	TRBD2	TGTGCCAGCAGTGGGGACAGGGCGGTAGCGGGAGGGCAGCAGTTCTTC	CASSGDRAVAGGQQFF
NA	TRBV11-2	TRBJ1-5	TRBD1	TGTGCCAGCAGCCCAGACAGGGGCAATCAGCCCCAGCATTTT	CASSPDRGNQPQHF
NA	TRBV19	TRBJ1-1	NA	TGTGCCAGTAGTTCTAGCGATAACACTGAAGCTTTCTTT	CASSSSDNTEAFF
NA	TRBV5-6	TRBJ1-3	TRBD1	TGTGCCAGCAGCTCGGGACAGGCGCGGGGAAACACCATATATTTT	CASSSGQARGNTIYF
few	TRBV19	TRBJ1-1	NA	TGTGCCAGTAGTCCCACGGGGTTGAACACTGAAGCTTTCTTT	CASSPTGLNTEAFF
NA	TRBV7-6	TRBJ2-1	NA	TGTGCCAGCAGTAGCCACAGGGCCTCAAGCTCCTACAATGAGCAGTTCTTC	CASSSHRASSSYNEQFF
NA	TRBV28	TRBJ2-1	NA	TGTGCCAGCAGTCCCCCCGTGTGGCAGGGCGCCCGATTATACAATGAGCAGTTCTTC	CASSPPVWQGARLYNEQFF
NA	TRBV7-2	TRBJ2-3	TRBD2	TGTGCCAGCAGCACGGGACTAGCGGGGGGGGCAGATACGCAGTATTTT	CASSTGLAGGADTQYF
once	TRBV6-4	TRBJ1-3	TRBD1	TGTGCCAGCAGTGATGCCGGGACAGGGGCGTTCGTTGGAAACACCATATATTTT	CASSDAGTGAFVGNTIYF
NA	TRBV3-1/TRBV3-2	TRBJ2-1	TRBD2	TGTGCCAGCAGCCGACTAGCGGGAGGCCTGAGCTCCTACAATGAGCAGTTCTTC	CASSRLAGGLSSYNEQFF
NA	TRBV7-9	TRBJ2-1	TRBD2	TGTGCCAGCGGACGGGAGGGCCGGTTCAATGAGCAGTTCTTC	CASGREGRFNEQFF
once	TRBV18	TRBJ2-7	TRBD2	TGTGCCAGCTCAACGCGGACTAGCGGGAACTACGAGCAGTACTTC	CASSTRTSGNYEQYF
NA	TRBV9	TRBJ2-3	TRBD2	TGTGCCAGCAGCGGAACTAGCGGAGTGAGCACAGATACGCAGTATTTT	CASSGTSGVSTDTQYF
NA	TRBV9	TRBJ2-3	TRBD1	TGTGCCAGCACCGGGACAGGGGTTCGGACAGATACGCAGTATTTT	CASTGTGVRTDTQYF
NA	TRBV13	TRBJ2-1	NA	TGTGCCAGCAGCGAAAAGAGCTCCTACAATGAGCAGTTCTTC	CASSEKSSYNEQFF
NA	TRBV27	TRBJ1-1	NA	TGTGCCAGCAGTTTAGCACCAGGGCGAACTGAAGCTTTCTTT	CASSLAPGRTEAFF
NA	TRBV9	TRBJ1-2	TRBD1	TGTGCCAGCAGCTCTATAGGAGGGGGACAGGGGAAGGACTATGGCTACACCTTC	CASSSIGGGQGKDYGYTF
NA	TRBV28	TRBJ2-3	TRBD2	TGTGCCAGCAGTTTGGACCTAGCGGCAGGGAGAACAGATACGCAGTATTTT	CASSLDLAAGRTDTQYF
NA	TRBV5-1	TRBJ1-2	TRBD1	TGCGCCAGCAGCGTACACCAGGGGGCTGACTATGGCTACACCTTC	CASSVHQGADYGYTF
NA	TRBV18	TRBJ1-2	NA	TGTGCCAGCTCACCATCAGGGGCGGGAGACTATGGCTACACCTTC	CASSPSGAGDYGYTF
NA	TRBV19	TRBJ2-1	NA	TGTGCCAGTAGTATTACTGCTGCCTACAATGAGCAGTTCTTC	CASSITAAYNEQFF
NA	TRBV30	TRBJ2-7	TRBD2	TGTGCCTGGAGGAGGACTAGCGGGAGCTACGAGCAGTACTTC	CAWRRTSGSYEQYF
NA	TRBV28	TRBJ1-5	NA	TGTGCCAGCAGTTCTCTAACTTCAGGGATCAATCAGCCCCAGCATTTT	CASSSLTSGINQPQHF
NA	TRBV4-3	TRBJ2-5	TRBD1	TGCGCCAGCAGCCAGGGGCAGGGGGCAGAGACCCAGTACTTC	CASSQGQGAETQYF
NA	TRBV7-2	TRBJ2-3	TRBD2	TGTGCCAGCAGGAACGTGGGCAGGGCTAGCGGGTGGGGCACAGATACGCAGTATTTT	CASRNVGRASGWGTDTQYF
NA	TRBV6-1	TRBJ2-3	NA	TGTGCCAGCAGTGAAATATCGGCAACTCGCGGGGATACGCAGTATTTT	CASSEISATRGDTQYF
NA	TRBV29-1	TRBJ2-1	NA	TGCAGCGTTTCTCTAGCGTCGAGCTCCTACAATGAGCAGTTCTTC	CSVSLASSSYNEQFF
NA	TRBV5-1	TRBJ1-1	TRBD1	TGCGCCAGCAGCTTCCAGGGGGAGAACACTGAAGCTTTCTTT	CASSFQGENTEAFF
NA	TRBV6-5	TRBJ1-6	NA	TGTGCCAGCAGTTATCGGGGGGCCTCCAATTCACCCCTCCACTTT	CASSYRGASNSPLHF
NA	TRBV4-3	TRBJ2-2	TRBD2	TGCGCCAGCAGCACGGAAGCGGGGGGGCCCGGGGAGCTGTTTTTT	CASSTEAGGPGELFF
NA	TRBV30	TRBJ2-6	NA	TGTGCTTCCAGTCCGGACATCGCCAACGTCCTGACTTTC	CASSPDIANVLTF
NA	TRBV5-1	TRBJ1-6	NA	TGCGCCAGCAGCTTGGAAGCCTACGGGAATTCACCCCTCCACTTT	CASSLEAYGNSPLHF
NA	TRBV2	TRBJ1-1	NA	TGTGCCAGCAGTGAAAGTGGAGGTGACACTGAAGCTTTCTTT	CASSESGGDTEAFF
NA	TRBV6-2/TRBV6-3	TRBJ2-7	TRBD1	TGTGCCAGCAGTTTGGGACAGGACCCCTACGAGCAGTACTTC	CASSLGQDPYEQYF
once	TRBV18	TRBJ2-2	TRBD1	TGTGCCAGCTCCGCCAACCGACAGGGGTTGGAGCTGTTTTTT	CASSANRQGLELFF
NA	TRBV5-4	TRBJ1-5	NA	TGTGCCAGCAGCTTTCAGGGAGGCGGCAATCAGCCCCAGCATTTT	CASSFQGGGNQPQHF
NA	TRBV15	TRBJ1-1	TRBD1	TGTGCCACCAGCAGAGGTGCTAAGACAGGGGAAGAAGCTTTCTTT	CATSRGAKTGEEAFF
NA	TRBV5-1	TRBJ2-7	NA	TGCGCCAGCAGCTTGGCCTTGGGCGGGAAACTCGGTCGCTACGAGCAGTACTTC	CASSLALGGKLGRYEQYF
once	TRBV10-3	TRBJ2-1	TRBD2	TGTGCCATCATACGGGGACTAGCGGGAGGCAATGAGCAGTTCTTC	CAIIRGLAGGNEQFF
NA	TRBV27	TRBJ1-1	NA	TGTGCCAGCAACGCACAGGGTAGCACTGAAGCTTTCTTT	CASNAQGSTEAFF
NA	TRBV14	TRBJ2-2	NA	TGTGCCAGCAGCCAAGTCGGGGGATTCACCGGGGAGCTGTTTTTT	CASSQVGGFTGELFF
NA	TRBV6-5	TRBJ2-5	NA	TGTGCCAGCAGTCCCGTTGTACTCCAAGAGACCCAGTACTTC	CASSPVVLQETQYF
NA	TRBV24-1	TRBJ2-3	TRBD2	TGTGCCACCGAGGGGGGACTAGCAGATACGCAGTATTTT	CATEGGLADTQYF
NA	TRBV30	TRBJ2-2	NA	TGTGCCTGGAGAGGAGCCGGGGAGCTGTTTTTT	CAWRGAGELFF
NA	TRBV7-2	TRBJ2-7	NA	TGTGCCAGCAGCTTAGGTTCTAGCCATTACGAGCAGTACTTC	CASSLGSSHYEQYF
once	TRBV30	TRBJ2-2	TRBD2	TGTGCCTGGACCCTTGGACTAGCGGGAGTCACCGGGGAGCTGTTTTTT	CAWTLGLAGVTGELFF
few	TRBV6-5	TRBJ2-5	NA	TGTGCCAGCAGCGATGACAGCGGGGAGACCCAGTACTTC	CASSDDSGETQYF
once	TRBV14	TRBJ2-1	TRBD1	TGTGCCAGCTGTAAGCGAATAACAGGGGGTTACAATGAGCAGTTCTTC	CASCKRITGGYNEQFF
NA	TRBV9	TRBJ2-3	NA	TGTGCCAGCAGCGCCCCGAGCACAGATACGCAGTATTTT	CASSAPSTDTQYF
NA	TRBV14	TRBJ2-2	TRBD2	TGTGCCAGCAGCCGAGGACTAGCGGGCCAATGGTCTGCCGGGGAGCTGTTTTTT	CASSRGLAGQWSAGELFF
NA	TRBV6-7	TRBJ2-7	TRBD1	TGTGCCAGCAGTTTTGGGACAGGGGACTACGAGCAGTACTTC	CASSFGTGDYEQYF
once	TRBV18	TRBJ2-7	TRBD1	TGTGCCAGCTCACCACTTCAGGGACAGGGCTCCCACGAGCAGTACTTC	CASSPLQGQGSHEQYF
few	TRBV11-2	TRBJ1-6	TRBD1	TGTGCCAGCAGCTTAGGGAACAGGGGGAATTCACCCCTCCACTTT	CASSLGNRGNSPLHF
NA	TRBV30	TRBJ1-1	NA	TGTGCCTGGAGTGTACTGCAGAACACTGAAGCTTTCTTT	CAWSVLQNTEAFF
NA	TRBV19	TRBJ2-2	TRBD2	TGTGCCAGTAGTCGACTAGCGGGAGGGCCGAAGGGCGGGGAGCTGTTTTTT	CASSRLAGGPKGGELFF
NA	TRBV5-1	TRBJ2-3	TRBD2	TGCGCCAGCAGCTTGGATGGACTAGCGGGAGCACCAGATACGCAGTATTTT	CASSLDGLAGAPDTQYF
large	TRBV3-1/TRBV3-2	TRBJ2-7	TRBD2	TGTGCCAGCAGCCAAGTGTCTAGCGGATTCTACGAGCAGTACTTC	CASSQVSSGFYEQYF